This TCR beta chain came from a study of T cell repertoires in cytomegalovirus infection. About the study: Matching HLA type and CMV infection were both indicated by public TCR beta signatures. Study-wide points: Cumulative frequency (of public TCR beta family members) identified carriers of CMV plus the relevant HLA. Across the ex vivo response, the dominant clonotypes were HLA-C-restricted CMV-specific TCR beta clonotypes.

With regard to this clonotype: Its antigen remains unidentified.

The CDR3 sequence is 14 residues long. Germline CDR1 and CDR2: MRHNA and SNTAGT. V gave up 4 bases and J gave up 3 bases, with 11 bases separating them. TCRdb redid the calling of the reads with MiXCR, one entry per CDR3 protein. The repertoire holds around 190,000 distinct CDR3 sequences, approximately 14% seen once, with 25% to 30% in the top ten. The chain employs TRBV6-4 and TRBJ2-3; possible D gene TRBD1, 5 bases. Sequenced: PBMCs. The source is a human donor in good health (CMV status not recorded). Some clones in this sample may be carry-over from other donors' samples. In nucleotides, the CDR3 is TGTGCCAGCAGTGGGGGCAGTGGGACAGATACGCAGTATTTT. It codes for CASSGGSGTDTQYF.